This T cell receptor beta chain was recovered during a study of T cell repertoires in cytomegalovirus infection. Study overall: Shared public TCR beta signatures pointed to both CMV infection and a matching HLA type.

This CDR3 has 15 residues. The germline gives CDR1 MNHEY, CDR2 SVGAGI. The ends were cut back, 6 bases at V and 0 bases at J, with 12 bases in the middle. TCRdb called the reads again in MiXCR, with one record for every CDR3 protein. The data hold about 360,000 distinct CDR3 sequences, with roughly 20% observed a single time. This rearrangement joins TRBV6-5 to TRBJ1-5, with TRBD1 as a possible D gene (6 bases). Sequenced sample: PBMCs. This clonotype originated in a human donor in good health (CMV status not recorded). Some clones in this sample may be carry-over from other donors' samples. This chain's CDR3 is CASSRQGNSNQPQHF. CDR3 in DNA: TGTGCCAGCAGCCGGCAGGGGAATAGCAATCAGCCCCAGCATTTT.